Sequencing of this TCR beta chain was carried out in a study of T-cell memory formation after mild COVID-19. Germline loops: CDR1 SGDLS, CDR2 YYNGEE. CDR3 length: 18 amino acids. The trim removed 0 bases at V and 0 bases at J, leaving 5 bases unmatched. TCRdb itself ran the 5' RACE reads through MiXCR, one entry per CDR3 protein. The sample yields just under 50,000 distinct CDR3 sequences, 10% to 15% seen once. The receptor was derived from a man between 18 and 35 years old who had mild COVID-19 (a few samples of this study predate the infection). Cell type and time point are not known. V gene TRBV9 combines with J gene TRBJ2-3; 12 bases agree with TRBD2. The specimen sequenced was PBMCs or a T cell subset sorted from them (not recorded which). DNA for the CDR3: TGTGCCAGCAGCGTAGAAGGGACTAGCGGGTCTAGCACAGATACGCAGTATTTT. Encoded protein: CASSVEGTSGSSTDTQYF.